This T cell receptor (beta chain) was recorded in a study of identical twins. TCRdb independently ran MiXCR on the 5' RACE reads; one entry per CDR3 protein. The sample has hundreds of thousands of distinct CDR3 sequences; roughly 20% are singletons. These data were also filed under a second study, of T cells expressing NK-cell markers.

The receptor was isolated from a woman under 30 in good health. What was sequenced was PBMCs.

The CDR3 reads CASSDVDRVVYEQYF. The CDR3 DNA reads TGCGCCAGCAGCGACGTGGACAGGGTGGTCTACGAGCAGTACTTC. The chain combines TRBV5-1 with TRBJ2-7, with TRBD1 matching over 8 bases. Trimming cost V 4 bases and J 3 bases; bases outside gene matches: 9. Per germline, CDR1 SGHRS and CDR2 YFSETQ. The CDR3 has 15 residues.